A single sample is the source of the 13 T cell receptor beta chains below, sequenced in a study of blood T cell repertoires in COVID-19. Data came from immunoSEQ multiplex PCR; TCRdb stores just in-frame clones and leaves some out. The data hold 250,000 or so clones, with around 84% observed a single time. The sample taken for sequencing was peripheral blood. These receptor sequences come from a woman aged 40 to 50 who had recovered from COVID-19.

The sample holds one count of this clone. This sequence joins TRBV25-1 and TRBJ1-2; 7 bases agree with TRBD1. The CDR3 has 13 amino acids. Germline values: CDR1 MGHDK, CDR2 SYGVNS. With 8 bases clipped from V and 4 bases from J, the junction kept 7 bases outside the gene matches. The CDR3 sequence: CASGLQGTYGYTF. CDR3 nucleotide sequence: TGTGCCAGCGGACTACAGGGGACCTATGGCTACACCTTC.

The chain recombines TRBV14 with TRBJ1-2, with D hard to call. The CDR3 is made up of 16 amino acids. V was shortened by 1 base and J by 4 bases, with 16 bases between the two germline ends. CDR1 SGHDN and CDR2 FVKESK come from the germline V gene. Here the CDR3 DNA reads TGTGCCAGCAGCCAAGGGAGACCCTGGCAGACCTATGGCTACACCTTC. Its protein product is CASSQGRPWQTYGYTF. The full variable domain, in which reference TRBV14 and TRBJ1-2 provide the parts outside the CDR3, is EAGVTQFPSHSVIEKGQTVTLRCDPISGHDNLYWYRRVMGKEIKFLLHFVKESKQDESGMPNNRFLAERTGGTYSTLKVQPAELEDSGVYFCASSQGRPWQTYGYTFGSGTRLTVV.

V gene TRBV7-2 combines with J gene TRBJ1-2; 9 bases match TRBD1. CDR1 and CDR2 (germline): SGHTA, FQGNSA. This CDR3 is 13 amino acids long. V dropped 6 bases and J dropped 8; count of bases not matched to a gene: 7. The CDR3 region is CASRFTGGGGYTF. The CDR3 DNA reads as TGTGCCAGCAGATTTACAGGGGGCGGAGGCTACACCTTC.

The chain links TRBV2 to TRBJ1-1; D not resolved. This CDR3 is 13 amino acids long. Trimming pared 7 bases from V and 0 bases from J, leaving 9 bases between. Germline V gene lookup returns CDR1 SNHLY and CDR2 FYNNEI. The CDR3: CASIPEVNTEAFF. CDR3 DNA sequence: TGTGCCAGCATCCCGGAGGTGAACACTGAAGCTTTCTTT.

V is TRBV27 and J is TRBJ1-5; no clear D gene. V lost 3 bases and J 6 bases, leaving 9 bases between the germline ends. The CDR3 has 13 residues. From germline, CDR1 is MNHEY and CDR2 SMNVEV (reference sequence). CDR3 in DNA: TGTGCCAGCAGTTTCGGGGAGGGTCAGCCCCAGCATTTT. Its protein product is CASSFGEGQPQHF.

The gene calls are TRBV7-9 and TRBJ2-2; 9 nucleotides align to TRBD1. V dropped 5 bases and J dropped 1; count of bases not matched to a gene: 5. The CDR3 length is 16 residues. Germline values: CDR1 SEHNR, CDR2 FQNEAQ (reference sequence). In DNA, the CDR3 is TGTGCCAGCAGCGGGGACAGGGACATGAACACCGGGGAGCTGTTTTTT. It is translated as CASSGDRDMNTGELFF.

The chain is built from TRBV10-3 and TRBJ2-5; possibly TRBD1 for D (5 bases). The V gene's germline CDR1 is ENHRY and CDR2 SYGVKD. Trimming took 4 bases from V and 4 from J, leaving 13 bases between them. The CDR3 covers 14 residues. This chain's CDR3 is CAISGVGRVETQYF. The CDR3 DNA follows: TGTGCCATCAGTGGAGTGGGCAGGGTAGAGACCCAGTACTTC.

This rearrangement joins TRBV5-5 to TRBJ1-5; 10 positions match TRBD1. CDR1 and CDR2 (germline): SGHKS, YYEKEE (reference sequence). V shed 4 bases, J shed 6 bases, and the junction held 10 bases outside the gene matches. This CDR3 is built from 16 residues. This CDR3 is CASSPLGQGVGQPQHF. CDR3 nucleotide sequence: TGTGCCAGCAGCCCCCTTGGACAGGGGGTAGGTCAGCCCCAGCATTTT.

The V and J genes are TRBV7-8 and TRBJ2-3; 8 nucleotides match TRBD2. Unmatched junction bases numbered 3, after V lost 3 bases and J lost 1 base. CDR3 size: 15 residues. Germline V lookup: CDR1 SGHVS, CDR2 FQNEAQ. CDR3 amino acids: CASSFRRGGTDTQYF. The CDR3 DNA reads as TGTGCCAGCAGCTTTCGGCGGGGGGGCACAGATACGCAGTATTTT.

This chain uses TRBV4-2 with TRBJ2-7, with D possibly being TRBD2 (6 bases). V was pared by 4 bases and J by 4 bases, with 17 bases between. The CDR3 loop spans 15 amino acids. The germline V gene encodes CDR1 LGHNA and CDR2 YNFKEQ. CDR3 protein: CASSLRDQEGYEQYF. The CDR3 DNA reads TGTGCCAGCAGCCTGCGGGACCAGGAGGGGTACGAGCAGTACTTC.

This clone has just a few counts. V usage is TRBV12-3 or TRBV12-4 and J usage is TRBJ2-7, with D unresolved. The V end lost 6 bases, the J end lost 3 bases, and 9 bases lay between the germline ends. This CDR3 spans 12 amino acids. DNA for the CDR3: TGTGCCAGCAGCCTGAGCCGCTACGAGCAGTACTTC. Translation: CASSLSRYEQYF.

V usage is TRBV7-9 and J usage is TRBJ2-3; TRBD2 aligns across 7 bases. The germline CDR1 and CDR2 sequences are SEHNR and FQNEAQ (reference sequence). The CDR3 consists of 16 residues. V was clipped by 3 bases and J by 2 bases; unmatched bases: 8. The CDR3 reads CASSLREGPLTDTQYF. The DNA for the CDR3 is TGTGCCAGCAGCTTGAGGGAGGGACCCCTCACAGATACGCAGTATTTT.

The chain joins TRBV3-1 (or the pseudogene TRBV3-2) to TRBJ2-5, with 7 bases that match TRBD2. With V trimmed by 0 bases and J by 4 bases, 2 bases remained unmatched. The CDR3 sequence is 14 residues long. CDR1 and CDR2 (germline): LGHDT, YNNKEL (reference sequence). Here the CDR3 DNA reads TGTGCCAGCAGCCAAGAGGGAGGGACAGAGACCCAGTACTTC. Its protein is CASSQEGGTETQYF.